The 32 T cell receptor beta chains below all came from one sample that was sequenced in a study of blood T cell repertoires in COVID-19 (dated by TCRdb to 2018 to 2020). The receptor library was made with the immunoSEQ multiplex PCR assay. Entries here come from immuneACCESS through TCRdb and include only in-frame sequences with V and J called. Some clones fail to appear in such tables; in the studies checked, an unresolved V gene covers under half of the shortfall, and the cause of the remainder is unknown. In this sample the table shows about 410,000 clones, 89% of which occur a single time. The biggest ten clones account for less than 2% of the sample. Material: peripheral blood. The receptor set was obtained from a woman between 40 and 50 years old with COVID-19, enrolled during active disease.

This chain links TRBV14 with TRBJ1-2, with D possibly TRBD1 on 6 matching bases. The CDR3 totals 15 residues. Germline assignment: CDR1 SGHDN and CDR2 FVKESK. V lost 1 base and J lost 4, with 13 bases in between. The CDR3 protein is CASSQGRTVPYGYTF. CDR3 DNA: TGTGCCAGCAGCCAAGGGAGGACAGTCCCCTATGGCTACACCTTC.

The chain couples TRBV27 to TRBJ2-4, with D possibly being TRBD2 (5 bases). The CDR3 sequence is 15 residues long. Germline CDR1 is MNHEY and CDR2 is SMNVEV (reference sequence). Trimming removed 3 bases from V and 1 base from J, with 10 bases in between. DNA of the CDR3: TGTGCCAGCAGTTTCGTGGGAGAGGCCAAAAACATTCAGTACTTC. Translation gives CASSFVGEAKNIQYF.

The genes are TRBV6-1 and TRBJ1-6; 10 bases align to TRBD1. The CDR3 covers 17 residues. In germline, CDR1 is MNHNS, CDR2 SASEGT. J was trimmed by 2 bases and V by 4 bases; bases with no gene match: 5. CDR3 residues: CASSGRTGGTYNSPLHF. CDR3 coding DNA: TGTGCCAGCAGTGGAAGGACAGGGGGTACCTATAATTCACCCCTCCACTTT.

V gene TRBV30 combines with J gene TRBJ1-2; 10 nucleotides match TRBD1. CDR3 length: 14 residues. Germline V gene data show CDR1 as GTSNPN and CDR2 as SVGIG (reference sequence). Germline trimming cut 5 bases from V and 6 bases from J; bases unmatched to any gene: 9. CDR3 sequence (DNA): TGTGCCTGGGTTCCGGGACAGGGGCTAGATGGCTACACCTTC. Translated: CAWVPGQGLDGYTF. The full variable domain, in which reference TRBV30 and TRBJ1-2 provide the parts outside the CDR3, is SQTIHQWPATLVQPVGSPLSLECTVEGTSNPNLYWYRQAAGRGLQLLFYSVGIGQISSEVPQNLSASRPQDRQFILSSKKLLLSDSGFYLCAWVPGQGLDGYTFGSGTRLTVV.

Written as DNA, the CDR3 is TGCAGCGTTGTAATAGGAGGGGCGGGTCAGCCCCAGCATTTT. It yields the protein CSVVIGGAGQPQHF. This rearrangement joins TRBV29-1 to TRBJ1-5, with a weak D call TRBD1 (5 bases). Trimming pared 4 bases from V and 6 bases from J, leaving 16 bases between. Germline-derived CDR1 and CDR2 are SQVTM and ANQGSEA. CDR3 length: 14 residues.

The rearrangement links TRBV6-5 to TRBJ1-3; no reliable D call. Germline lookup yields CDR1 MNHEY and CDR2 SVGAGI. This CDR3 region has 16 residues. Trimming took 0 bases from V and 0 from J, leaving 9 bases between them. The CDR3 sequence is CASSYSGGSSGNTIYF. CDR3 sequence (DNA): TGTGCCAGCAGTTACTCTGGCGGGAGCTCTGGAAACACCATATATTTT.

DNA of the CDR3: TGTGCCAGTAGCGATTCGGGACAGGCCCCCCCAGATACGCAGTATTTT. It specifies CASSDSGQAPPDTQYF. The chain carries TRBV19 and TRBJ2-3, with TRBD1 identical over 8 bases. Germline assignment: CDR1 LNHDA and CDR2 SQIVND (reference sequence). The CDR3 is made up of 16 amino acids. The ends lost 6 bases at V and 4 bases at J; junction bases unmatched: 12.

As DNA, the CDR3 is TGTGCCACCAGCAGAGGTATTGAGAGACAGGGACTAGCGGGGAGCTGGTACAATGAGCAGTTCTTC. This codes for CATSRGIERQGLAGSWYNEQFF. This sequence joins TRBV15 and TRBJ2-1; 13 bases fit TRBD2. Germline CDR1 is LNHNV and CDR2 is YYDKDF (reference sequence). Trimming removed 1 base from V and 4 bases from J; junction bases left unmatched: 19. The CDR3 is made up of 22 amino acids.

The chain employs TRBV6-6 and TRBJ1-3; 8 bases map to TRBD1. Germline CDR1 reads MNHNY; CDR2 reads SVGAGI (reference sequence). There are 16 residues in the CDR3. J was trimmed by 0 bases and V by 6 bases; bases with no gene match: 7. The CDR3 loop is CASSRGRGSSGNTIYF. In DNA, the CDR3 is TGTGCCAGCAGCAGGGGGCGGGGGAGCTCTGGAAACACCATATATTTT.

V gene TRBV7-2 combines with J gene TRBJ1-2, with D hard to call. Germline V CDR1 and CDR2: SGHTA, FQGNSA. The CDR3 is 12 amino acids. V lost 5 bases and J 6 bases, leaving 10 bases between the germline ends. The CDR3 DNA reads TGTGCCAGCAGCCTTAGGAGAGATGGCTACACCTTC. The encoded protein is CASSLRRDGYTF. Full variable domain (remainder filled in from reference TRBV7-2 and TRBJ1-2): GAGVSQSPSNKVTEKGKDVELRCDPISGHTALYWYRQSLGQGLEFLIYFQGNSAPDKSGLPSDRFSAERTGGSVSTLTIQRTQQEDSAVYLCASSLRRDGYTFGSGTRLTVV.

This clone was observed once. The rearrangement joins TRBV7-6 to TRBJ1-3; 7 nucleotides line up with TRBD1. This CDR3 is built from 17 residues. Germline values: CDR1 SGHVS, CDR2 FNYEAQ. Trimming cost V 5 bases and J 3 bases; bases outside gene matches: 13. The CDR3 DNA reads TGTGCCAGCAGCCAACTCCCGGGACAGCAAAATGGAAACACCATATATTTT. It encodes CASSQLPGQQNGNTIYF.

This rearrangement joins TRBV7-6 to TRBJ1-5; possibly TRBD1 for D (6 bases). This CDR3 has 16 amino acids. Germline V CDR1 and CDR2: SGHVS, FNYEAQ. V was shortened by 2 bases and J by 7 bases, with 18 bases between the two germline ends. This CDR3 is CASSLSGHPSGQPQHF. CDR3 coding DNA: TGTGCCAGCAGCTTATCGGGACATCCCTCGGGCCAGCCCCAGCATTTT.

The chain couples TRBV9 to TRBJ1-2; unclear D gene. V lost 0 bases and J lost 0, with 6 bases in between. Germline lookup yields CDR1 SGDLS and CDR2 YYNGEE. The CDR3 runs to 14 residues. CDR3 bases: TGTGCCAGCAGCGTAGACGGGGCTAACTATGGCTACACCTTC. Protein product: CASSVDGANYGYTF.

This chain joins TRBV9 and TRBJ1-3; D uncertain. With 4 bases removed from V and 2 bases from J, the gap between germline ends came to 16 bases. The CDR3 runs 16 residues. Germline V lookup: CDR1 SGDLS, CDR2 YYNGEE. The CDR3, as DNA: TGTGCCAGCAGCCCAACTGCGAGGGAGGCTGGAAACACCATATATTTT. This encodes CASSPTAREAGNTIYF.

The gene calls are TRBV9 and TRBJ2-1; TRBD2 agrees at 14 bases. The trim removed 5 bases at V and 4 bases at J, leaving 5 bases unmatched. This CDR3 is built from 16 residues. Germline values: CDR1 SGDLS, CDR2 YYNGEE. DNA for the CDR3: TGTGCCAGCAGAGACGGGACTAGCGGGAGTTACAATGAGCAGTTCTTC. It specifies CASRDGTSGSYNEQFF.

This clone was detected once. The DNA of the CDR3 is TGTGCCAGTACCCGGGGACAGGGTCCCTACAATGAGCAGTTCTTC. Its translation: CASTRGQGPYNEQFF. The chain carries TRBV19 and TRBJ2-1; 9 bases map to TRBD1. Germline V gene lookup returns CDR1 LNHDA and CDR2 SQIVND (reference sequence). The ends lost 7 bases at V and 2 bases at J; junction bases unmatched: 6. The CDR3 runs to 15 residues.

The chain combines TRBV19 with TRBJ1-2, with D possibly being TRBD1 (5 bases). Between the trimmed V and J ends, which lost 1 base and 2 bases, there was a span of 11 bases. Germline V gene lookup returns CDR1 LNHDA and CDR2 SQIVND (reference sequence). CDR3 length: 15 amino acids. DNA for the CDR3: TGTGCCAGTAGTATAGCGTTCGGGGGAAACTATGGCTACACCTTC. It translates to CASSIAFGGNYGYTF. The entire variable domain, with the rest obtained from reference TRBV19 and TRBJ1-2, is as follows: DGGITQSPKYLFRKEGQNVTLSCEQNLNHDAMYWYRQDPGQGLRLIYYSQIVNDFQKGDIAEGYSVSREKKESFPLTVTSAQKNPTAFYLCASSIAFGGNYGYTFGSGTRLTVV.

V gene TRBV6-5 combines with J gene TRBJ2-1, with 8 nucleotides matching TRBD1. Losses at the gene ends were 5 bases for V and 9 bases for J; bases not matched to a gene: 0. CDR1 MNHEY and CDR2 SVGAGI come from the germline V gene. The CDR3 is 11 residues long. DNA for the CDR3: TGTGCCAGCAGTACAGGGGGTGAGCAGTTCTTC. Its translation is CASSTGGEQFF.

This chain uses TRBV6-4 with TRBJ1-1; 9 bases align to TRBD1. After removal of 2 bases from V and 6 bases from J, the junction contained 7 bases not matched to a gene. CDR1 is MRHNA, CDR2 SNTAGT, per germline. The CDR3 consists of 15 residues. This CDR3 is CASSDRPGTGSEAFF. Here the CDR3 DNA reads TGTGCCAGCAGTGACCGTCCCGGGACAGGGTCTGAAGCTTTCTTT.

The V gene is TRBV27, the J gene TRBJ1-1, with 7 nucleotides matching TRBD1. This CDR3 contains 18 residues. V trimming: 6 bases; J trimming: 6 bases; junction bases outside the gene matches: 22. Germline lookup yields CDR1 MNHEY and CDR2 SMNVEV (reference sequence). The CDR3 reads CASRLRPVLSTGSAEAFF. CDR3 DNA sequence: TGTGCCAGCAGGTTAAGACCTGTCCTCTCGACAGGGAGCGCTGAAGCTTTCTTT.

This clone showed up just a few times. The chain carries TRBV24-1 and TRBJ2-7, with D hard to call. There are 13 residues in the CDR3. V shed 0 bases and J shed 5 bases, with 7 bases lying between them. Germline V gene sequence: CDR1 KGHDR, CDR2 SFDVKD. CDR3 amino acids: CATSDLDRDEQYF. CDR3 nucleotides: TGTGCCACCAGTGATTTGGATCGGGACGAGCAGTACTTC.

This chain uses TRBV27 with TRBJ2-3; D is uncertain. The length of the CDR3 is 13 residues. Trimming stripped 6 bases from V and 6 bases from J, with 13 bases between. Looked up from germline, CDR1 is MNHEY and CDR2 is SMNVEV (reference sequence). In DNA, the CDR3 is TGTGCCAGCAGCCCGACCGGGTGGGATACGCAGTATTTT. Amino acids: CASSPTGWDTQYF.

The gene calls are TRBV28 and TRBJ1-1; the D is unclear. The germline V and J ends were trimmed by 4 bases and 8 bases, with 11 bases remaining between them. The CDR3 contains 12 residues. In germline, CDR1 is MDHEN, CDR2 SYDVKM. The CDR3 loop reads CASSWARGEAFF. DNA of the CDR3: TGTGCCAGCAGTTGGGCTCGGGGAGAAGCTTTCTTT.

This rearrangement joins TRBV18 to TRBJ1-3; the D is unclear. Germline V gene data show CDR1 as KGHSH and CDR2 as LQKENI. The CDR3 spans 16 residues. V lost 4 bases, J lost 4 bases, and 17 bases lay in between. The CDR3 DNA reads as TGTGCCAGCTCACAGAGCGGGTCCAAAGCAGGAAACACCATATATTTT. It encodes CASSQSGSKAGNTIYF.

The chain recombines TRBV5-1 with TRBJ1-1; 9 bases fit TRBD1. CDR1 is SGHRS, CDR2 YFSETQ, per germline. CDR3 length: 15 residues. With 4 bases clipped from V and 2 bases from J, the junction kept 6 bases outside the gene matches. The CDR3, as DNA: TGCGCCAGCAGCACAGGGACAGGGTTTAACACTGAAGCTTTCTTT. This encodes CASSTGTGFNTEAFF.

This clone has a handful of counts. This chain joins TRBV30 and TRBJ1-2; TRBD1 matches 8 bases. Trimming at V came to 2 bases and at J to 4 bases, leaving 15 bases not matched to a gene. Germline V gene data show CDR1 as GTSNPN and CDR2 as SVGIG (reference sequence). This CDR3 has 17 residues. The DNA for the CDR3 is TGTGCCTGGAGTAATAATCGGGACAGGCCATTTTCCTATGGCTACACCTTC. It is translated as CAWSNNRDRPFSYGYTF.

This sequence joins TRBV2 and TRBJ1-1, with D possibly being TRBD1 (5 bases). Between the trimmed V and J ends, which lost 10 bases and 1 base, there was a span of 10 bases. The V gene's germline CDR1 is SNHLY and CDR2 FYNNEI. There are 12 residues in the CDR3. The CDR3, as DNA: TGTGCCACCTCGACAGAGAACACTGAAGCTTTCTTT. Amino acids: CATSTENTEAFF.

Here the CDR3 reads CASSWGGKDQPQHF. The CDR3, as DNA: TGTGCCAGCAGCTGGGGAGGAAAAGATCAGCCCCAGCATTTT. The chain carries TRBV6-5 and TRBJ1-5; D is uncertain. Germline assignment: CDR1 MNHEY and CDR2 SVGAGI. CDR3 length: 14 amino acids. V shed 6 bases and J shed 5 bases, with 14 bases lying between them.

The chain combines TRBV28 with TRBJ2-7; 8 bases are shared with TRBD1. The CDR3 is 14 residues long. The ends lost 7 bases at V and 5 bases at J; junction bases unmatched: 10. CDR1 and CDR2 from the germline V gene are MDHEN and SYDVKM. In DNA form, the CDR3 reads TGTGCCAGCATCCCAGGGGGCGCGGATCACGAGCAGTACTTC. Translation gives CASIPGGADHEQYF.

The V gene is TRBV9, the J gene TRBJ2-5, with TRBD2 matching 13 bases. CDR3 length equals 17 residues. The V gene end was trimmed by 0 bases and the J gene end by 4 bases; junction bases not matched to a gene: 6. Germline V gene lookup returns CDR1 SGDLS and CDR2 YYNGEE. The CDR3 nucleotides are TGTGCCAGCAGCGTAGCAGGGACTAGCGGGGTAGGAGAGACCCAGTACTTC. It is translated as CASSVAGTSGVGETQYF.

This chain connects TRBV6-1 to TRBJ2-1, with D maybe TRBD1 (7 bases). CDR3 size: 15 residues. V was trimmed by 2 bases and J by 4 bases, leaving 12 bases between them. Germline CDR1 MNHNS, CDR2 SASEGT. CDR3 sequence: CASSEFGGQYNEQFF. CDR3 nucleotide sequence: TGTGCCAGCAGTGAATTCGGGGGACAGTACAATGAGCAGTTCTTC.

Only one count was recorded for this clone. The rearrangement uses TRBV7-2 and TRBJ1-6; possible D gene TRBD1, 5 bases. Trimming shortened V by 1 base and J by 10 bases, and 20 bases separated the two germline ends. Germline assignment: CDR1 SGHTA and CDR2 FQGNSA. CDR3 size: 17 residues. CDR3 in amino acids: CASSLEMGLAGGSPLHF. DNA of the CDR3: TGTGCCAGCAGCTTAGAGATGGGACTCGCAGGTGGCTCACCCCTCCACTTT.